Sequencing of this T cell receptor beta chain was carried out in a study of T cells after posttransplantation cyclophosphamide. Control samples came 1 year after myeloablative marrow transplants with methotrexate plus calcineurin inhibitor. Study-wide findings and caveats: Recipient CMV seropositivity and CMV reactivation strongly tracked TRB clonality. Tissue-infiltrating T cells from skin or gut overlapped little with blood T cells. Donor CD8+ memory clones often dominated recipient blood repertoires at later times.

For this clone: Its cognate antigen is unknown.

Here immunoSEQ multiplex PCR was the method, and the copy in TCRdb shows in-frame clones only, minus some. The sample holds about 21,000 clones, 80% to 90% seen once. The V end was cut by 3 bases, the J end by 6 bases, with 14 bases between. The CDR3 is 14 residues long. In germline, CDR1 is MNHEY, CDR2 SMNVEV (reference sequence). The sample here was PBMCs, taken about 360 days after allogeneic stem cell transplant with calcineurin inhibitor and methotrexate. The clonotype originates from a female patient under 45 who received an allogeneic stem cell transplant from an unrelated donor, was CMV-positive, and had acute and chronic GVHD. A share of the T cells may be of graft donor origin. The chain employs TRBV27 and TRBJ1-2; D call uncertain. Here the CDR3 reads CASSFGRVGNGYTF. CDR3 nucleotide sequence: TGTGCCAGCAGTTTCGGGAGGGTGGGGAATGGCTACACCTTC.